This T cell receptor (beta chain) emerged from a study of T cells in placental villitis. With regard to the full study: Placental TCR-beta repertoires were compared across villitis of unknown etiology, gestational-age-matched unaffected controls, and infectious villitis in order to test an allograft-versus-infection hypothesis.

What the authors observed across the whole study: Small amounts of decidua were contained in the paraffin blocks, so some of the captured T cells, especially in controls, may have been decidual rather than villous infiltrates. With bulk tissue sequencing, helper, regulatory or cytotoxic T cells could not be distinguished, nor could maternal versus fetal T cells, and gamma-delta receptors were excluded. CMV-specific clone frequencies were higher in infectious CMV cases than in villitis of unknown etiology (roughly 0.011 vs 0.001), which did not differ from controls.

A word on this clone: Which antigen it targets is not known. No base qualities exist here, and no much larger clone lies one base off it.

Amplification of TCR-beta CDR3 regions from genomic DNA was performed with the immunoSEQ v4 bias-controlled multiplex PCR assay, which was run blinded to group allocation. To estimate the quantities of nucleated cells and T cells in each sample, reference gene primers were added alongside the TCR-beta primers. Sequencing of the libraries was performed on an Illumina MiSeq with a 100-cycle paired-end protocol. The study's own analysis went as follows. Diversity and richness were calculated in immunoSEQ Analyzer software, with richness determined by iChao1 and clonality derived from Pielou evenness and Shannon diversity (0-1, with higher values meaning less diverse). CDR3 amino acid sequences with V/J genes were queried against VDJdb for CMV, EBV and influenza A specificities using confidence 3 and substitution 2. The Morisita-Horn index was used to measure TCR-beta amino acid clonotype overlap among the villitis of unknown etiology, infectious villitis and control repertoires. Here the immuneACCESS table is served through TCRdb, limited to in-frame sequences with V and J called. Missing clones are a known gap in these copies; in checked studies unresolved V genes cover under half, and the rest lacks a known reason. Clone size and the V and J calls come from that table; the DNA yielded D and trimming. The sample data list about 6,300 clones, and roughly 73% of these were observed just once. More than 7.5% of the sample is taken by the ten largest.

The CDR1 and CDR2 encoded by the germline V gene are MGHRA and YSYEKL. Trimming removed 4 bases from V and 5 bases from J, leaving 9 bases between the germline ends. The CDR3 runs 13 amino acids, cysteine and phenylalanine included. The retained sequence is limited to the CDR3, 39 bases, with the frame set at the first base. The study included five infectious villitis placentae (four with confirmed cytomegalovirus and one with Toxoplasma gondii), and these placentae were not matched to the other groups. The mothers in the infectious villitis group were younger, had smaller fetuses, and delivered preterm or had intrauterine demise in two cases. After delivery, the placentae were collected and evaluated both grossly and histologically, and only then was archival tissue selected. Five 10-micron scrolls were cut from each FFPE block, and DNA was isolated using the AllPrep DNA/RNA FFPE Tissue kit. NanoDrop was used to check DNA concentration and purity, and a Bioanalyzer was used to assess RNA quality.

Input material: placental tissue containing maternal and fetal cells. The chain was built from TRBV4-1 and TRBJ1-5; there is no confident call for the D gene. The TCR was taken from a human patient with infectious villitis; the placental T cells may come from both mother and fetus. The DNA is TGCGCCAGCAGCCCCGGAGTCGATCAGCCCCAGCATTTT. Its protein product is CASSPGVDQPQHF.